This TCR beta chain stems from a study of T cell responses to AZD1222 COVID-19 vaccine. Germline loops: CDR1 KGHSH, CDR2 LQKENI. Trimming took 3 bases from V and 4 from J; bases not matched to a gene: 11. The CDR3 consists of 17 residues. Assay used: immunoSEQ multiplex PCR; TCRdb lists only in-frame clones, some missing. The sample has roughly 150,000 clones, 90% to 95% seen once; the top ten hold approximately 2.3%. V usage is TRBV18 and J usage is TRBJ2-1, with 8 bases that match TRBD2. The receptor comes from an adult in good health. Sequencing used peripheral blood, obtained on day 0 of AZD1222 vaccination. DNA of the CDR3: TGTGCCAGCTCACCTACGCGATCGAGCGGGAGATACAATGAGCAGTTCTTC. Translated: CASSPTRSSGRYNEQFF.